The 7 T cell receptor beta chains in this list originate from one sample, sequenced in a study of blood T cells in healthy people across ages. The second PCR ran about 6 to 12 cycles with a sample-barcoded 5' primer and J-beta primers. TCRdb used MiXCR to reprocess the 5' RACE reads, holding one entry per CDR3 protein. In the table there are around 1,600,000 distinct CDR3 sequences, roughly 43% of which are singletons. Sequences were obtained from blood. These receptors all come from a woman under 30 in good health.

The rearrangement links TRBV12-3 or TRBV12-4 to TRBJ2-7; 7 bases match TRBD2. The V gene end was trimmed by 3 bases and the J gene end by 3 bases; junction bases not matched to a gene: 5. The length of the CDR3 is 14 residues. CDR3 bases: TGTGCCAGCAGTTTGCGGGACTACGGCTACGAGCAGTACTTC. It specifies CASSLRDYGYEQYF.

This clonotype was seen a few times. V gene TRBV7-2 combines with J gene TRBJ1-2; D might be TRBD1 (6 bases). The CDR3 totals 14 residues. CDR1 and CDR2 from the germline V gene are SGHTA and FQGNSA. Trimming took off 4 bases at V and 4 bases at J, with 13 bases between the two ends. CDR3 loop: CASSSRDISYGYTF. DNA for the CDR3: TGTGCCAGCAGCTCTCGGGACATCTCCTATGGCTACACCTTC.

This clonotype has only a few counts. V and J are TRBV19 and TRBJ2-1; TRBD2 agrees at 9 bases. Germline loops: CDR1 LNHDA, CDR2 SQIVND (reference sequence). After removal of 6 bases from V and 7 bases from J, the junction contained 7 bases not matched to a gene. The CDR3 extends over 14 amino acids. The CDR3 here is CASSYSGSSNEQFF. In nucleotides, the CDR3 is TGTGCCAGTAGCTATAGCGGGAGTTCGAATGAGCAGTTCTTC.

This clonotype has at least ten counts. This sequence joins TRBV3-1 and TRBJ2-7, with D hard to call. Looked up from germline, CDR1 is LGHDT and CDR2 is YNNKEL (reference sequence). V dropped 0 bases and J dropped 0 bases, with 9 bases sitting between them. The CDR3 length is 15 residues. The CDR3 region has the DNA TGTGCCAGCAGCCAAGATACGACACACTCCTACGAGCAGTACTTC. Translation: CASSQDTTHSYEQYF.

V and J are TRBV12-5 and TRBJ2-2, with D possibly being TRBD1 or TRBD2 (5 bases each). Trimming took 2 bases from V and 2 from J, leaving 15 bases between them. Germline assignment: CDR1 LGHNT and CDR2 FRNRAP. CDR3 length equals 17 residues. This chain's CDR3 is CASGLPEPGLNTGELFF. Written as DNA, the CDR3 is TGTGCTAGTGGTTTGCCCGAACCGGGGCTAAACACCGGGGAGCTGTTTTTT.

The chain is built from TRBV2 and TRBJ2-7; D gene unclear. Germline CDR1 SNHLY, CDR2 FYNNEI. This CDR3 comprises 16 residues. The germline V and J ends were trimmed by 1 base and 7 bases, with 20 bases remaining between them. The CDR3 is CASSEGQDLGGDEQYF. In DNA, the CDR3 is TGTGCCAGCAGTGAAGGGCAGGATCTGGGCGGTGATGAGCAGTACTTC.

In this sample, this clonotype turned up once. One junction end does not reproduce the germline sequence, and a read error may be involved. The V gene is TRBV7-2, the J gene TRBJ2-3; D is undetermined. Germline V lookup: CDR1 SGHTA, CDR2 FQGNSA. This CDR3 region has 11 residues. The DNA for the CDR3 is TGTGCCAGCGGCTTACCTGGTACGCGGTATTTT. Encoded protein: CASGLPGTRYF.